Following are 30 T cell receptor beta chains from one sample sequenced in a study of chronic HIV infection and antiretroviral therapy. Each CDR3 protein gets one entry after TCRdb re-called the 5' RACE reads with MiXCR. The repertoire has tens of thousands of distinct CDR3 sequences, 8.2% of them found once; the top ten carry 2.5% to 3.5%. The sequencing input was peripheral blood. The receptors stem from an adult who had HIV and had not received antiretroviral therapy, or was an uninfected healthy control (not recorded which).

This clonotype was seen only a few times. This chain joins TRBV2 and TRBJ2-7; TRBD2 matches 11 bases. Germline CDR1 reads SNHLY; CDR2 reads FYNNEI. The CDR3 consists of 15 residues. J gave up 9 bases and V 6 bases, and 13 bases lay outside the gene matches. The CDR3 loop reads CASRDSTSGMIGQYF. The CDR3 region has the DNA TGTGCCAGCAGAGACTCGACTAGCGGGATGATCGGGCAGTACTTC. The full variable domain, its missing parts supplied by reference TRBV2 and TRBJ2-7, is EPEVTQTPSHQVTQMGQEVILRCVPISNHLYFYWYRQILGQKVEFLVSFYNNEISEKSEIFDDQFSVERPDGSNFTLKIRSTKLEDSAMYFCASRDSTSGMIGQYFGPGTRLTVT.

This clonotype has just a few counts. For the CDR3, the DNA is TGCGCCAGCGGTCTACCACCGCCAGCCGGGGAGCTGTTTTTT. Translating gives CASGLPPPAGELFF. V gene TRBV5-1 combines with J gene TRBJ2-2, with unresolved D. Germline-derived CDR1 and CDR2 are SGHRS and YFSETQ. V lost 7 bases and J 6 bases, leaving 16 bases between the germline ends. The CDR3 is 14 residues long.

This clonotype was seen ten or more times. The chain carries TRBV29-1 and TRBJ1-1; D gene ambiguous. This CDR3 contains 11 residues. Trimming left V 1 base short and J 6 bases short, with 6 bases between. CDR1 and CDR2 from the germline V gene are SQVTM and ANQGSEA. CDR3 DNA: TGCAGCGTTGAAGGGTATCCTGAAGCTTTCTTT. Protein product: CSVEGYPEAFF.

This clonotype was seen many times. Written as DNA, the CDR3 is TGTGCCAGCAGCTTAGATCGAGGTTCAACCTCCTACGAGCAGTACTTC. Its translation: CASSLDRGSTSYEQYF. The chain employs TRBV7-6 and TRBJ2-7; D not certain. V was clipped by 1 base and J by 0 bases, with 13 bases between them. Germline CDR1 and CDR2: SGHVS and FNYEAQ. The CDR3 covers 16 residues.

This chain connects TRBV28 to TRBJ2-7, with D possibly TRBD1 on 5 matching bases. CDR1 MDHEN and CDR2 SYDVKM come from the germline V gene. The CDR3 runs 12 residues. V was trimmed by 4 bases and J by 7 bases, leaving 11 bases between them. CDR3 DNA: TGTGCCAGCAGTTCCTCAGGGATAGAGCAGTACTTC. Amino acid sequence: CASSSSGIEQYF. The full variable domain, completed using reference TRBV28 and TRBJ2-7, is DVKVTQSSRYLVKRTGEKVFLECVQDMDHENMFWYRQDPGLGLRLIYFSYDVKMKEKGDIPEGYSVSREKKERFSLILESASTNQTSMYLCASSSSGIEQYFGPGTRLTVT.

The chain carries TRBV28 and TRBJ2-3; D possibly corresponds to TRBD2 (6 bases). V was shortened by 2 bases and J by 4 bases, with 10 bases between the two germline ends. The CDR3 covers 14 residues. Germline V gene sequence: CDR1 MDHEN, CDR2 SYDVKM. As DNA, the CDR3 is TGTGCCAGCAGTTTAGGAGGGCCCTCAGATACGCAGTATTTT. Its translation is CASSLGGPSDTQYF. Full variable domain (outside the CDR3, taken from reference TRBV28 and TRBJ2-3): DVKVTQSSRYLVKRTGEKVFLECVQDMDHENMFWYRQDPGLGLRLIYFSYDVKMKEKGDIPEGYSVSREKKERFSLILESASTNQTSMYLCASSLGGPSDTQYFGPGTRLTVL.

This clonotype was seen ten or more times. This chain connects TRBV21-1 to TRBJ2-1; TRBD1, the D gene given by the table, was not confirmed from the DNA. TRBV21-1 is termed a pseudogene. This CDR3 contains 14 residues. The CDR3 loop reads CARGGLTTYNEQFF. CDR3 bases: TGTGCCAGAGGGGGACTGACCACCTACAATGAGCAGTTCTTC.

Ten or more counts support this clonotype. This chain connects TRBV9 to TRBJ2-1; 8 positions agree with TRBD2. The CDR3 is 13 residues long. V lost 4 bases, J lost 7 bases, and 4 bases stayed unmatched. CDR1 and CDR2 from the germline V gene are SGDLS and YYNGEE. CDR3 amino acids: CASSSSGMNEQFF. The CDR3 DNA reads TGTGCCAGCAGCAGTAGCGGGATGAATGAGCAGTTCTTC. Combining the CDR3 with reference TRBV9 and TRBJ2-1 gives the whole variable domain DSGVTQTPKHLITATGQRVTLRCSPRSGDLSVYWYQQSLDQGLQFLIQYYNGEERAKGNILERFSAQQFPDLHSELNLSSLELGDSALYFCASSSSGMNEQFFGPGTRLTVL.

The chain combines TRBV28 with TRBJ1-2; 8 bases map to TRBD1. Germline-derived CDR1 and CDR2 are MDHEN and SYDVKM. CDR3 length: 17 residues. The ends lost 5 bases at V and 7 bases at J; junction bases unmatched: 18. In DNA form, the CDR3 reads TGTGCCAGCAGTCCGGAACGGACAGGGTACTCCTCGGTTGGCTACACCTTC. This translates into CASSPERTGYSSVGYTF.

This clonotype was detected ten times or more. V and J are TRBV6-4 and TRBJ1-1; D ambiguous. The V end lost 8 bases, the J end lost 1 base, and 14 bases lay between the germline ends. The CDR3 is made up of 14 amino acids. CDR1 and CDR2 from the germline V gene are MRHNA and SNTAGT. The CDR3 nucleotides read TGTGCCAGCGCCCCCTCCGGGGAGAACACTGAAGCTTTCTTT. Amino acid sequence: CASAPSGENTEAFF.

This clonotype occurred a few times. The chain is built from TRBV28 and TRBJ1-5; the D is unclear. CDR1 and CDR2 from the germline V gene are MDHEN and SYDVKM. V lost 3 bases to trimming and J lost 6 bases, with 9 bases between them. This CDR3 spans 13 amino acids. In DNA form, the CDR3 reads TGTGCCAGCAGTTTCAGAGAGGGTCAGCCCCAGCATTTT. The encoded protein is CASSFREGQPQHF.

This clonotype was seen many times. The chain links TRBV10-1 to TRBJ2-1; D may match TRBD1 or TRBD2 (5 bases each). Germline V lookup: CDR1 WNHNN, CDR2 SYGVQD (reference sequence). The CDR3 has 13 residues. With 5 bases removed from V and 5 bases from J, the gap between germline ends came to 10 bases. DNA of the CDR3: TGCGCCAGCAGTACCGGGACGGACAATGAGCAGTTCTTC. Translating it yields CASSTGTDNEQFF.

In this sample, this clonotype turned up many times. The chain is built from TRBV20-1 and TRBJ1-1, with 7 bases lining up with TRBD1. The CDR3 is 12 amino acids. J gave up 7 bases and V 5 bases, and 7 bases lay outside the gene matches. CDR1 DFQATT and CDR2 SNEGSKA come from the germline V gene (reference sequence). CDR3 nucleotide sequence: TGCAGTGCTCCCAGGGGGGGGGATGAAGCTTTCTTT. Its protein product is CSAPRGGDEAFF.

This clonotype was observed many times. The chain joins TRBV29-1 to TRBJ2-3; a weak D match, TRBD2 (5 bases). This CDR3 comprises 11 residues. V gave up 7 bases and J gave up 6 bases, with 11 bases separating them. Germline V lookup: CDR1 SQVTM, CDR2 ANQGSEA. In DNA, the CDR3 is TGCAGCGCGGAGGACTCGGATACGCAGTATTTT. Amino acid sequence: CSAEDSDTQYF.

In its sample, this clonotype was seen many times. The chain couples TRBV27 to TRBJ1-1; maybe TRBD1 (5 bases). Trimming pared 2 bases from V and 0 bases from J, leaving 10 bases between. The CDR3 runs 15 residues. CDR1 MNHEY and CDR2 SMNVEV come from the germline V gene (reference sequence). CDR3 nucleotides: TGTGCCAGCAGTTTAATAGGACAAATGAACACTGAAGCTTTCTTT. Protein sequence: CASSLIGQMNTEAFF.

Details on this clonotype: The junction differs from germline at one of its ends, possibly a read error. The CDR3 here is CASRGTGNSPHHF. CDR3 nucleotides: TGTGCCAGCAGGGGTACCGGGAATTCACCCCACCACTTT. The V gene is TRBV28, the J gene TRBJ1-6; D gene uncertain. The germline V gene has CDR1 MDHEN and CDR2 SYDVKM. The CDR3 is made up of 13 amino acids.

The table lists this clonotype with a few counts. The CDR3, as DNA: TGCGCCAGCAGCTTGGCCAGCGTACACACTGAAGCTTTCTTT. Its protein product is CASSLASVHTEAFF. V and J are TRBV5-1 and TRBJ1-1; D is undetermined. V lost 0 bases to trimming and J lost 3 bases, with 9 bases between them. Germline-derived CDR1 and CDR2 are SGHRS and YFSETQ. The length of the CDR3 is 14 residues.

This clonotype appeared many times. The V gene is TRBV12-3 or TRBV12-4, the J gene TRBJ2-5; 9 nucleotides match TRBD2. CDR3 length: 14 amino acids. V shed 3 bases and J 4 bases; nucleotides not matched to a gene: 3. The CDR3 region has the DNA TGTGCCAGCAGTTTGGGGACTAGCAGAGAGACCCAGTACTTC. Amino acid sequence: CASSLGTSRETQYF.

CDR3 sequence: CASSFGGRPGANVLTF. The CDR3 coding sequence is TGTGCCAGCAGTTTTGGGGGTCGGCCTGGGGCCAACGTCCTGACTTTC. The rearrangement uses TRBV28 and TRBJ2-6; the D gene could be TRBD1 or TRBD2 (5 bases each). The CDR3 length is 16 residues. Germline loops: CDR1 MDHEN, CDR2 SYDVKM. Trimming removed 3 bases from V and 2 bases from J, with 11 bases in between.

The genes are TRBV4-3 and TRBJ1-5; D is uncertain. The CDR3 runs 16 residues. V was cut by 1 base and J by 1 base, with 11 bases left in between. Germline CDR1 reads LGHNA; CDR2 reads YSLEER. CDR3 region: CASSQVYDYSNQPQHF. In DNA, the CDR3 is TGCGCCAGCAGCCAAGTTTACGACTACAGCAATCAGCCCCAGCATTTT.

This sequence joins TRBV7-2 and TRBJ2-3, with D hard to call. Per the germline V gene, CDR1 is SGHTA and CDR2 is FQGNSA. V lost 1 base, J lost 6 bases, and 8 bases lay in between. This CDR3 has 13 residues. The CDR3 DNA reads as TGTGCCAGCAGCTTAGAACAAGCGGATACGCAGTATTTT. Translated, it gives CASSLEQADTQYF.

This clonotype was recorded at least ten times. The V gene is TRBV24-1, the J gene TRBJ2-3, with D perhaps TRBD2 (5 bases). Germline assignment: CDR1 KGHDR and CDR2 SFDVKD. This CDR3 is 20 amino acids long. Trimming removed 2 bases from V and 2 bases from J, with 25 bases in between. The CDR3 DNA reads as TGTGCCACCAGTGATTCGCCGAGGGTCGGCAGGTATGCTCTCACAGATACGCAGTATTTT. Protein: CATSDSPRVGRYALTDTQYF.

In this sample, this clonotype turned up a few times. The chain carries TRBV28 and TRBJ2-1, with D unclear. Between the trimmed V and J ends, which lost 6 bases and 10 bases, there was a span of 13 bases. CDR1 and CDR2 (germline): MDHEN, SYDVKM. This CDR3 has 12 amino acids. The CDR3 is CASSGPFREQFF. The CDR3 bases are TGTGCCAGCAGCGGGCCTTTCCGGGAGCAGTTCTTC.

In this sample, this clonotype turned up a few times. The V and J genes are TRBV7-2 and TRBJ2-3; D gene ambiguous. Between the trimmed V and J ends, which lost 4 bases and 0 bases, there was a span of 5 bases. CDR1 SGHTA and CDR2 FQGNSA come from the germline V gene. The CDR3 contains 13 residues. CDR3 in amino acids: CASSYLSTDTQYF. The DNA for the CDR3 is TGTGCCAGCAGCTACCTCAGCACAGATACGCAGTATTTT. Full variable domain (rest looked up from reference TRBV7-2 and TRBJ2-3): GAGVSQSPSNKVTEKGKDVELRCDPISGHTALYWYRQSLGQGLEFLIYFQGNSAPDKSGLPSDRFSAERTGGSVSTLTIQRTQQEDSAVYLCASSYLSTDTQYFGPGTRLTVL.

The chain joins TRBV5-1 to TRBJ2-3; the match to TRBD2 covers 12 bases. This CDR3 is 20 amino acids long. CDR1 is SGHRS and CDR2 is YFSETQ in the germline V gene. V dropped 3 bases and J dropped 3; count of bases not matched to a gene: 17. The CDR3 here is CASSYTAGGLAGGPTDTQYF. The CDR3 DNA reads as TGCGCCAGCAGCTACACCGCCGGGGGGCTAGCGGGAGGGCCGACAGATACGCAGTATTTT.

This clonotype was detected a few times. V usage is TRBV28 and J usage is TRBJ2-7, with D perhaps TRBD2 (6 bases). The length of the CDR3 is 16 residues. V was shortened by 5 bases and J by 2 bases, with 19 bases between the two germline ends. Germline CDR1 and CDR2: MDHEN and SYDVKM. The CDR3 protein is CASSPAGSDSAYEQYF. The CDR3 DNA follows: TGTGCCAGCAGTCCAGCGGGTAGCGACAGCGCCTACGAGCAGTACTTC. The full variable domain, completed using reference TRBV28 and TRBJ2-7, is DVKVTQSSRYLVKRTGEKVFLECVQDMDHENMFWYRQDPGLGLRLIYFSYDVKMKEKGDIPEGYSVSREKKERFSLILESASTNQTSMYLCASSPAGSDSAYEQYFGPGTRLTVT.

This clonotype has a handful of counts. V gene TRBV28 combines with J gene TRBJ2-1; 9 bases line up with TRBD2. The CDR3 covers 14 residues. Trimming took 8 bases from V and 9 from J; bases not matched to a gene: 11. Germline assignment: CDR1 MDHEN and CDR2 SYDVKM. CDR3 region: CASDRAGGRPEQFF. CDR3 bases: TGTGCCAGCGATCGAGCGGGAGGACGGCCTGAGCAGTTCTTC.

The V call is TRBV2, the J call TRBJ1-1; D is unresolved. The V end was cut by 2 bases, the J end by 7 bases, with 11 bases between. The CDR3 extends over 13 amino acids. Germline V gene sequence: CDR1 SNHLY, CDR2 FYNNEI. DNA of the CDR3: TGTGCCAGCAGTGAATCGGAACCGGGTGAAGCTTTCTTT. Protein: CASSESEPGEAFF. The variable domain in full, completed from reference TRBV2 and TRBJ1-1, reads EPEVTQTPSHQVTQMGQEVILRCVPISNHLYFYWYRQILGQKVEFLVSFYNNEISEKSEIFDDQFSVERPDGSNFTLKIRSTKLEDSAMYFCASSESEPGEAFFGQGTRLTVV.

This clonotype was counted at least ten times. The genes are TRBV27 and TRBJ2-5; D perhaps matches TRBD1 (6 bases). The germline V and J ends were trimmed by 6 bases and 5 bases, with 19 bases remaining between them. The CDR3 spans 15 residues. Germline V gives CDR1 MNHEY, CDR2 SMNVEV (reference sequence). The CDR3 loop is CASRMNLQGLETQYF. CDR3 coding DNA: TGTGCCAGCAGAATGAACCTACAGGGTCTGGAGACCCAGTACTTC.

This clonotype was recorded many times. The V gene is TRBV29-1, the J gene TRBJ2-2; D gene ambiguous. CDR1 is SQVTM, CDR2 ANQGSEA, per germline. CDR3 length: 13 amino acids. V was trimmed by 4 bases and J by 3 bases, leaving 9 bases between them. DNA for the CDR3: TGCAGCGTTGTGACAACCTACACCGGGGAGCTGTTTTTT. Translated: CSVVTTYTGELFF.